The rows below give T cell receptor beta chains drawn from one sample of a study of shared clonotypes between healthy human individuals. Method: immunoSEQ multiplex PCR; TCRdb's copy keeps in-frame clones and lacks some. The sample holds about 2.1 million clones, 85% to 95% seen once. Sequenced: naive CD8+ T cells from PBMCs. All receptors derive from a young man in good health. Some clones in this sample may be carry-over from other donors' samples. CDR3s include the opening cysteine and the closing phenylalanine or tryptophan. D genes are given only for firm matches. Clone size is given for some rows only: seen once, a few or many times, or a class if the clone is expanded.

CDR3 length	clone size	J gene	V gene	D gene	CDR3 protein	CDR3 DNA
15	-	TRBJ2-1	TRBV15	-	CATSRDRTGNNEQFF	TGTGCCACCAGCAGAGATCGAACAGGGAACAATGAGCAGTTCTTC
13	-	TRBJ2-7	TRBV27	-	CASSSGRAYEQYF	TGTGCCAGCAGTTCCGGGCGGGCCTACGAGCAGTACTTC
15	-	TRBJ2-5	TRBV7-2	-	CASSQVDEYQETQYF	TGTGCCAGCAGCCAGGTTGACGAGTACCAAGAGACCCAGTACTTC
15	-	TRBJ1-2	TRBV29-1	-	CSVEAAGRANYGYTF	TGCAGCGTTGAAGCCGCCGGGAGAGCTAACTATGGCTACACCTTC
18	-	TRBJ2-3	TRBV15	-	CATSRDQVAEPSTDTQYF	TGTGCCACCAGCAGAGATCAGGTAGCGGAGCCTAGCACAGATACGCAGTATTTT
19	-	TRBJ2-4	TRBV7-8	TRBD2	CASSSSGTSGGRVKNIQYF	TGTGCCAGCAGCTCATCCGGGACTAGCGGAGGACGGGTCAAAAACATTCAGTACTTC
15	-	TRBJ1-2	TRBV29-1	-	CSVGFSGETNYGYTF	TGCAGCGTTGGGTTCTCGGGAGAAACTAACTATGGCTACACCTTC
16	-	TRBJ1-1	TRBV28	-	CASSWGNYDLNTEAFF	TGTGCCAGCAGTTGGGGCAACTACGACCTTAACACTGAAGCTTTCTTT
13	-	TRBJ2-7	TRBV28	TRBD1	CASSFDRGAEQYF	TGTGCCAGCAGTTTTGACAGGGGCGCCGAGCAGTACTTC
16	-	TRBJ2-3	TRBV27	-	CASSLGVSGSTDTQYF	TGTGCCAGCAGCTTAGGCGTCAGCGGGAGCACAGATACGCAGTATTTT
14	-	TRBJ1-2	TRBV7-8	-	CASSVSDGSYGYTF	TGTGCCAGCAGCGTCTCCGACGGGTCCTATGGCTACACCTTC
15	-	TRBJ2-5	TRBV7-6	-	CASSLVPRGGETQYF	TGTGCCAGCAGCTTAGTTCCCAGGGGAGGAGAGACCCAGTACTTC
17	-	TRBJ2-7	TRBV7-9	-	CASSLARVGRLAYEQYF	TGTGCCAGCAGCTTAGCGCGGGTCGGCAGACTCGCCTACGAGCAGTACTTC
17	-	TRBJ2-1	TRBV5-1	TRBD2	CASSIPGLAGPYNEQFF	TGCGCCAGCAGCATACCGGGACTAGCGGGACCCTACAATGAGCAGTTCTTC
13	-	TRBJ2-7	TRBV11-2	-	CASSLGIPYEQYF	TGTGCCAGCAGCTTAGGTATACCCTACGAGCAGTACTTC
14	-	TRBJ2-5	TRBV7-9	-	CASSNNREAETQYF	TGTGCCAGCAGCAATAACAGGGAGGCAGAGACCCAGTACTTC
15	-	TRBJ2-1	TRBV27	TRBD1	CASSLRDSLYNEQFF	TGTGCCAGCAGTTTACGGGACAGCCTCTACAATGAGCAGTTCTTC
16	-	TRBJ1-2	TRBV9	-	CASTPAGAPWNYGYTF	TGTGCCAGCACCCCGGCAGGGGCTCCATGGAACTATGGCTACACCTTC
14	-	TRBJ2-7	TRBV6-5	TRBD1	CASSAGTGNYEQYF	TGTGCCAGCAGTGCCGGGACAGGGAACTACGAGCAGTACTTC
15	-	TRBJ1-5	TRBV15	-	CATSRRTTSNQPQHF	TGTGCCACCAGCAGGCGGACAACGAGCAATCAGCCCCAGCATTTT
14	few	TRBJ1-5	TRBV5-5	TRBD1	CASSPVGQGQPQHF	TGTGCCAGCAGCCCTGTCGGACAGGGCCAGCCCCAGCATTTT
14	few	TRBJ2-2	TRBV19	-	CASSIGWNTGELFF	TGTGCCAGTAGTATAGGCTGGAACACCGGGGAGCTGTTTTTT
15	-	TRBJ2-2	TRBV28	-	CASSLIGSLTGELFF	TGTGCCAGCAGTTTGATCGGGTCGCTTACCGGGGAGCTGTTTTTT
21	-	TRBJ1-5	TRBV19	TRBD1	CASSIDFRGTGVGANNQPQHF	TGTGCCAGTAGTATCGACTTTAGGGGGACAGGGGTCGGAGCGAACAATCAGCCCCAGCATTTT
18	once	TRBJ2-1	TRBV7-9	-	CASSAVFWGAGSYNEQFF	TGTGCCAGCAGCGCCGTCTTTTGGGGGGCCGGTTCCTACAATGAGCAGTTCTTC
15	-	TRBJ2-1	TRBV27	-	CASSLSFLEWSEQFF	TGTGCCAGCAGTTTATCGTTTCTAGAGTGGAGTGAGCAGTTCTTC
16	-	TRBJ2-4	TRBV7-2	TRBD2	CASSLGLAVAKNIQYF	TGTGCCAGCAGCTTAGGGCTAGCGGTAGCCAAAAACATTCAGTACTTC
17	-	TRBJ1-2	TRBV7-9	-	CASSLPLPAGENYGYTF	TGTGCCAGCAGCTTACCCCTCCCAGCGGGGGAAAACTATGGCTACACCTTC
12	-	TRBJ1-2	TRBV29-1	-	CSVPGWLYGYTF	TGCAGCGTTCCTGGATGGCTCTATGGCTACACCTTC
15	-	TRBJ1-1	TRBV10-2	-	CASSEVRQVNTEAFF	TGCGCCAGCAGTGAGGTTCGCCAGGTGAACACTGAAGCTTTCTTT
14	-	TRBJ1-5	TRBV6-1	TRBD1	CASSARTGVKPQHF	TGTGCCAGCAGTGCTAGGACAGGGGTGAAGCCCCAGCATTTT